The entry that follows covers one T cell receptor (beta chain) sequence. It lacks a known antigen. Base quality data are lacking; no much larger clone is found one base away. The donors were healthy, HIV-negative adults with no recently reported acute infections or vaccinations. Every donor was a Caucasian adult residing in Nashville, Tennessee, USA. For unsorted samples, 90 million or so PBMCs were counted and genomic DNA was extracted with the QIAamp DNA Blood Mini kit. Blood was obtained by leukapheresis, after which PBMCs were separated by Ficoll-Histopaque density gradient centrifugation and cryopreserved in liquid nitrogen vapor phase. The entry originates in a study of shared clonotypes between healthy human individuals (dated by TCRdb to the early 2020s). In the study overall: The cohort comprised a couple of women and a few men aged 18 to 49 years. The study deeply sequenced blood TCR repertoires of several healthy adults to estimate repertoire size and the extent of clonotype sharing between individuals. To increase sequencing depth and limit assay-specific biases, different laboratories used diverse techniques to prepare libraries and sequence TCR repertoires. Leukapheresis yielded between about 0.85 and 9 billion PBMCs per donor.

Using the deep immunoSEQ assay, TCR CDR3 regions were amplified from genomic DNA by multiplex PCR. Genomic DNA extracted from each cell subset was distributed evenly over all wells of several immunoSEQ 96-well plates, and each plate served as one replicate. Each replicate PCR for unsorted PBMC received about 300 ng genomic DNA, equal to about 30,000 T cell genomes. Genomic DNA from unsorted PBMC was sequenced over ten immunoSEQ deep assay plates. Purified libraries were measured with a Qubit 3.0 fluorometer, size-checked on a Bioanalyzer 2100, and measured again with the KAPA Library Quantification kit. Every immunoSEQ 96-well plate was sequenced on a dedicated single-read 150-cycle Illumina NextSeq 550 flow cell. As for the authors' bioinformatics: The immunoSEQ output contained only junctional sequences without quality scores, so filtering could not match that applied to full-length reads. Sequences were annotated with PyIR, a Python wrapper for IgBLAST v1.9, using IMGT germline references to assign V/J genes and CDR3. Reads were filtered out if the reads had weak V/J assignments (E-value above 1e-6), no CDR3, stop codons, out-of-frame junctions, or ambiguous translated residues. A V3J clonotype was defined by an identical inferred V gene, J gene, and CDR3 amino acid sequence. To compute the percentage overlap between repertoires, the number of shared unique clonotypes was divided by the size of the smaller repertoire. Repertoire richness was assessed with RTK rarefaction, the Chao1 estimator, and Recon v2.1 estimates of unobserved clonotypes. TCRdb mirrors the immuneACCESS table, restricted to in-frame sequences. Some clones are absent from its copies; in checked studies, under half trace to an unresolved V gene, and the reason for the others is unknown. The V and J calls and clone size are taken from that table; D and trimming were inferred from the DNA. In all, the sample holds about 490,000 clones, and 70% to 80% of those were seen once. The ten biggest clones cover about 12% of the sample.

The CDR1 and CDR2 encoded by the germline V gene (reference sequence) are MNHEY and SMNVEV. Trimming removed 0 bases from V and 4 bases from J, leaving 13 bases between the germline ends. The CDR3 runs 16 amino acids, cysteine and phenylalanine included. Just CDR3 DNA is preserved here, 48 bases in frame from base 1. Beyond this particular receptor, the publication reports: Sampling was restricted to blood, and TCR repertoires in tissues likely differ from the TCR repertoires found in blood. The small number of donors limited the genetic and exposure-history diversity represented. Pairwise subsampling indicated that sequencing depth was expected to affect the degree of clonotype sharing among donors.

The V gene is TRBV27 and the J gene is TRBJ1-3, and perhaps TRBD1 as D gene, on 6 matching bases. This clonotype was obtained from a woman aged 40 to 49 in good health. Some clones in this sample may be carry-over from other donors' samples. Material: PBMCs. CDR3 sequence: CASSLSGGAGGNTIYF. The sequenced DNA: TGTGCCAGCAGTTTATCGGGGGGGGCAGGGGGAAACACCATATATTTT.